The present T cell receptor (beta chain) was sequenced within a study of blood T cell repertoires in COVID-19. Across the study: T cells, B-cell-depleted T cells, or PBMCs provided the cDNA or gDNA that served as material.

The CDR3 has 13 residues. Germline V gives CDR1 ENHRY, CDR2 SYGVKD. V lost 6 bases to trimming and J lost 2 bases, with 10 bases between them. Sequencing used immunoSEQ multiplex PCR; TCRdb keeps in-frame clones, though not all of them. The profile shows under 95,000 clones, roughly 85% of them singletons. The sample taken for sequencing was peripheral blood. V gene TRBV10-3 combines with J gene TRBJ1-2, with D possibly matching TRBD1 (6 bases). The clonotype was recovered from a man aged 45-65 years with COVID-19, enrolled during active disease. Here the CDR3 reads CAISLQGNYGYTF. CDR3 nucleotides: TGTGCCATCAGCCTACAGGGAAACTATGGCTACACCTTC.